This T cell receptor beta chain was obtained from a study of blood T cell repertoires in COVID-19. The CDR3 sequence is 17 residues long. Losses at the gene ends were 4 bases for V and 2 bases for J; bases not matched to a gene: 10. In germline, CDR1 is LNHDA, CDR2 SQIVND (reference sequence). The protocol was immunoSEQ multiplex PCR, while the TCRdb copy is restricted to in-frame clones and leaves out a portion. Among almost 200,000 clones listed, around four fifths were seen once. The sequenced material came from peripheral blood. The origin of this receptor is a man in his sixties with COVID-19, enrolled during active disease. This chain joins TRBV19 and TRBJ2-1; the match to TRBD1 covers 8 bases. CDR3 amino acids: CASSTPWTGSTYNEQFF. For the CDR3, the DNA is TGTGCCAGTAGTACCCCCTGGACAGGGTCAACCTACAATGAGCAGTTCTTC. The entire variable domain, with the rest obtained from reference TRBV19 and TRBJ2-1, is as follows: DGGITQSPKYLFRKEGQNVTLSCEQNLNHDAMYWYRQDPGQGLRLIYYSQIVNDFQKGDIAEGYSVSREKKESFPLTVTSAQKNPTAFYLCASSTPWTGSTYNEQFFGPGTRLTVL.